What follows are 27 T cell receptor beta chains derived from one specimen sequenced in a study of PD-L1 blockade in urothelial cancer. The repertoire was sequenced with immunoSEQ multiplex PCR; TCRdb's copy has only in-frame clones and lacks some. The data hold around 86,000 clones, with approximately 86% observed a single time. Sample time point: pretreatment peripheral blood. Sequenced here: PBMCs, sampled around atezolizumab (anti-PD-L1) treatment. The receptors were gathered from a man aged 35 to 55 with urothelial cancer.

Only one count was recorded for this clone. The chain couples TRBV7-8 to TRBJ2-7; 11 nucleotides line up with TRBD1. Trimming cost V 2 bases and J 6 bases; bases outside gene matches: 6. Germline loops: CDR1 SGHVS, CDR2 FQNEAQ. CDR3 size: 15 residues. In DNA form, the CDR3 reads TGTGCCAGCAGCTTAAATCCGGGACAGGGGGGCGAGCAGTACTTC. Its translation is CASSLNPGQGGEQYF.

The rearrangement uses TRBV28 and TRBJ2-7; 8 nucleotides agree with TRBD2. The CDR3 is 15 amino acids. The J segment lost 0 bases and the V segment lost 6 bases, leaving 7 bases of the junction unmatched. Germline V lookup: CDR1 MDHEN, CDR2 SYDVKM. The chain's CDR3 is CASSRIAGPSYEQYF. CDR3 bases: TGTGCCAGCAGCCGAATAGCGGGACCCTCCTACGAGCAGTACTTC.

CDR3 bases: TGCGCCAGCAGCGCGGGACTAGCGGGGAGCTCCTACGAGCAGTACTTC. This encodes CASSAGLAGSSYEQYF. This chain joins TRBV5-1 and TRBJ2-7; 13 bases are shared with TRBD2. There are 16 residues in the CDR3. Germline values: CDR1 SGHRS, CDR2 YFSETQ. Losses at the gene ends were 4 bases for V and 0 bases for J; bases not matched to a gene: 4.

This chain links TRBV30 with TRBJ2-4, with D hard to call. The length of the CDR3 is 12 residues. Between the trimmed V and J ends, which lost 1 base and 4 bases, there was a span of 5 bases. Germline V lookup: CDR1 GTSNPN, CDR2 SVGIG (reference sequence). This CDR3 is CAWSEQKNIQYF. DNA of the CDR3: TGTGCCTGGAGTGAACAGAAAAACATTCAGTACTTC.

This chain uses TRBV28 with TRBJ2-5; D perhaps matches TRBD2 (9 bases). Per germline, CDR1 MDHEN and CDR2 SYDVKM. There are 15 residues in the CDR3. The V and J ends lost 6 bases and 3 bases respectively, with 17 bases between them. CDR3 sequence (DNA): TGTGCCAGCAGCTCAGGGGGCGGGGGGGAAGAGACCCAGTACTTC. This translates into CASSSGGGGEETQYF.

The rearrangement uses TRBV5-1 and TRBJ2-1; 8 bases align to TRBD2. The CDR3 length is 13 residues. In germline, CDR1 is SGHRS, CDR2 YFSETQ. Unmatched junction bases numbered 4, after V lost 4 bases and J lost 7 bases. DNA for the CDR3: TGCGCCAGCAGCCTGGGACTAGAAAATGAGCAGTTCTTC. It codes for CASSLGLENEQFF.

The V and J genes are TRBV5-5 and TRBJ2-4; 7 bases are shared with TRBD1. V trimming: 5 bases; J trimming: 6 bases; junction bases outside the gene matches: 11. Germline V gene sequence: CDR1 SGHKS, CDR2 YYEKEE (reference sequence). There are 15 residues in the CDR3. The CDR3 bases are TGTGCCAGCAGTTCCGGGACAGCGAGTGGAAACATTCAGTACTTC. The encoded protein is CASSSGTASGNIQYF.

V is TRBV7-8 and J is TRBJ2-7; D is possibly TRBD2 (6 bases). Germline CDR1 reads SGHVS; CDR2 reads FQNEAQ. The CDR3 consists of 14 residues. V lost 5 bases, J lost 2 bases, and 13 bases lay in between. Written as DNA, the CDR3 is TGTGCCAGCAGCCCCTGGGACTTAGCCTACGAGCAGTACTTC. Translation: CASSPWDLAYEQYF.

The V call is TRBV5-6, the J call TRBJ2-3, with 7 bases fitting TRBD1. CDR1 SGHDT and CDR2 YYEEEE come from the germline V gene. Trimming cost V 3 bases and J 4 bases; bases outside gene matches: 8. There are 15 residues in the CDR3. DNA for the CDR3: TGTGCCAGCAGCTGGGACAGAGAGGAATCAGATACGCAGTATTTT. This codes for CASSWDREESDTQYF.

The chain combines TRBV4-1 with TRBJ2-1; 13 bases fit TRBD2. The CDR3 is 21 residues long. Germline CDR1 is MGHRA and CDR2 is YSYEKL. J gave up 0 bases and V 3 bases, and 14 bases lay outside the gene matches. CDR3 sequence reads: CASSQHLGLLAGGGSYNEQFF. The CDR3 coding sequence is TGCGCCAGCAGCCAGCATCTGGGCTTACTAGCGGGAGGGGGCTCCTACAATGAGCAGTTCTTC.

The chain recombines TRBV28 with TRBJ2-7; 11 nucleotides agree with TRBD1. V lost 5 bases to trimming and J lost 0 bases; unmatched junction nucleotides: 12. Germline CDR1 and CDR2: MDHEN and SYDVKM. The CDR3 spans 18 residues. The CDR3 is CASSRTGGGKWSSYEQYF. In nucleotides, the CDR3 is TGTGCCAGCAGTCGGACAGGGGGCGGAAAATGGAGCTCCTACGAGCAGTACTTC.

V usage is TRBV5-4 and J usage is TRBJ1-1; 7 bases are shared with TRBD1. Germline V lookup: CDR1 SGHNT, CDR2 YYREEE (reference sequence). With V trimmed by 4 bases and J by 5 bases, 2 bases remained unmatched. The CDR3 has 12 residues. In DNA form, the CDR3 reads TGTGCCAGCAGCCCCAGGGGGACTGAAGCTTTCTTT. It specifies CASSPRGTEAFF.

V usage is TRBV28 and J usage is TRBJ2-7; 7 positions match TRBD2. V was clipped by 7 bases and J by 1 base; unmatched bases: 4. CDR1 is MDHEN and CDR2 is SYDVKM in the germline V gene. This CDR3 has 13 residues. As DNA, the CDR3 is TGTGCCAGCAAGTCTAGCGGTTCCTACGAGCAGTACTTC. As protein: CASKSSGSYEQYF.

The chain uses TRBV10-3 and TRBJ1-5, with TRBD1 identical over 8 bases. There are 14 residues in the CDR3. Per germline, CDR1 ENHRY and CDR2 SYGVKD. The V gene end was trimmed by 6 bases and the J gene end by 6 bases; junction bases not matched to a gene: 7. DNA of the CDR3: TGTGCCATCAGGGGACAGGCCACGGGTCAGCCCCAGCATTTT. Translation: CAIRGQATGQPQHF.

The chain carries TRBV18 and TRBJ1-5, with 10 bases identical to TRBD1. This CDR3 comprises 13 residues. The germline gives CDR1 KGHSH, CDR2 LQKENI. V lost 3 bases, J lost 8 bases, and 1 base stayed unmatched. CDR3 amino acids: CASSPGQGKPQHF. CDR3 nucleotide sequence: TGTGCCAGCTCACCGGGACAGGGGAAGCCCCAGCATTTT. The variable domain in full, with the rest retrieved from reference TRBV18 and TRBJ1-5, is NAGVMQNPRHLVRRRGQEARLRCSPMKGHSHVYWYRQLPEEGLKFMVYLQKENIIDESGMPKERFSAEFPKEGPSILRIQQVVRGDSAAYFCASSPGQGKPQHFGDGTRLSIL.

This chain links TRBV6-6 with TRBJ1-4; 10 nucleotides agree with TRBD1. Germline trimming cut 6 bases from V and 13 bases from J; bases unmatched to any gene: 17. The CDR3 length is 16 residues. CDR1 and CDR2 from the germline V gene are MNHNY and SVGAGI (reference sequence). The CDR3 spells CASSTTTGTGDRGLFF. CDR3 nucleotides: TGTGCCAGCAGCACTACCACCGGGACAGGGGATAGGGGACTGTTTTTT.

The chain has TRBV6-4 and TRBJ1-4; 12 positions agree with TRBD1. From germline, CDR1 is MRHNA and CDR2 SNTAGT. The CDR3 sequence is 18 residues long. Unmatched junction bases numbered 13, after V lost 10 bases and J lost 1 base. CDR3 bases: TGTGCCATCAAGTTTGGGGGGACAGGGGGCATAACTAATGAAAAACTGTTTTTT. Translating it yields CAIKFGGTGGITNEKLFF.

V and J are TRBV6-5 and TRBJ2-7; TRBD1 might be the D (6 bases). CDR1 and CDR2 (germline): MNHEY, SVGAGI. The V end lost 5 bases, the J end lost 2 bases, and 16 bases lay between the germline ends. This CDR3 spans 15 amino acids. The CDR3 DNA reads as TGTGCCAGCAGTGTAGACAGGCCTCCCCCCTACGAGCAGTACTTC. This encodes CASSVDRPPPYEQYF.

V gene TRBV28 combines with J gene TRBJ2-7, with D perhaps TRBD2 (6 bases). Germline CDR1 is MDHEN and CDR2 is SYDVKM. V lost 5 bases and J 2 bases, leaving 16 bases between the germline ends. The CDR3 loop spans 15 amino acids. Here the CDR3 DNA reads TGTGCCAGCAGTCTCGGAGGGGCGGACCCCTACGAGCAGTACTTC. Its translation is CASSLGGADPYEQYF. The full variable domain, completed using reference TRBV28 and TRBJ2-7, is DVKVTQSSRYLVKRTGEKVFLECVQDMDHENMFWYRQDPGLGLRLIYFSYDVKMKEKGDIPEGYSVSREKKERFSLILESASTNQTSMYLCASSLGGADPYEQYFGPGTRLTVT.

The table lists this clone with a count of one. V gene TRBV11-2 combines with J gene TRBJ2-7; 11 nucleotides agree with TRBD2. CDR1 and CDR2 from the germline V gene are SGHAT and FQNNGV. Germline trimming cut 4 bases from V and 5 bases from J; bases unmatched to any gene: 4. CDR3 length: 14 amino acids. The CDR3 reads CASSSLAGGNEQYF. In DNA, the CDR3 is TGTGCCAGCAGCTCTCTAGCGGGAGGCAACGAGCAGTACTTC.

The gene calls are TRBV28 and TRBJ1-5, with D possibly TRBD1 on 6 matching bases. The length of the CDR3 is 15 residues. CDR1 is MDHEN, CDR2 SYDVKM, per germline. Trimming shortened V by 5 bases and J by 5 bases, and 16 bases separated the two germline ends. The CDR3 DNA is TGTGCCAGCAGTAAGAGCAGGGGTAGACATCAGCCCCAGCATTTT. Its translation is CASSKSRGRHQPQHF. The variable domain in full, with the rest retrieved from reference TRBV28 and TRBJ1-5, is DVKVTQSSRYLVKRTGEKVFLECVQDMDHENMFWYRQDPGLGLRLIYFSYDVKMKEKGDIPEGYSVSREKKERFSLILESASTNQTSMYLCASSKSRGRHQPQHFGDGTRLSIL.

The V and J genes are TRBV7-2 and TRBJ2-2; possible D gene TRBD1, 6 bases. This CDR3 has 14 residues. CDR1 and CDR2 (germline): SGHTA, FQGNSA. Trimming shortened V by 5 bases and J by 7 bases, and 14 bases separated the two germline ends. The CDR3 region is CASSAHRAGGELFF. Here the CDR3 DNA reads TGTGCCAGCAGCGCTCACAGGGCGGGCGGGGAGCTGTTTTTT.

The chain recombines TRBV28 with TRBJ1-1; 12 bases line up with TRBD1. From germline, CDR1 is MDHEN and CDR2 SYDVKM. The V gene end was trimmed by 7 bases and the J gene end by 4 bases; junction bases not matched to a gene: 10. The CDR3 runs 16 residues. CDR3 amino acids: CASIPLGQGAVTEAFF. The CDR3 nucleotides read TGTGCCAGCATCCCCTTGGGACAGGGGGCGGTCACTGAAGCTTTCTTT.

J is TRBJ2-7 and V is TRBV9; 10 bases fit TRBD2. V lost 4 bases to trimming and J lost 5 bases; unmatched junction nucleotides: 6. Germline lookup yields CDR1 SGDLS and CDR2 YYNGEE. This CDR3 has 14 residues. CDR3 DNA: TGTGCCAGCAGCCCGAAAGCGGGAGGGAACGAGCAGTACTTC. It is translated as CASSPKAGGNEQYF. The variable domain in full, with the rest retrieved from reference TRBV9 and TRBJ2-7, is DSGVTQTPKHLITATGQRVTLRCSPRSGDLSVYWYQQSLDQGLQFLIQYYNGEERAKGNILERFSAQQFPDLHSELNLSSLELGDSALYFCASSPKAGGNEQYFGPGTRLTVT.

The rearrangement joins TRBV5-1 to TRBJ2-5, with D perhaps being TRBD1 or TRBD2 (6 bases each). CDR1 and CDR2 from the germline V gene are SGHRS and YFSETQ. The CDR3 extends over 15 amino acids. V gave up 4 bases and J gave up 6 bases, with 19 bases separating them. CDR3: CASSLGAGQEKTQYF. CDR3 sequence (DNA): TGCGCCAGCAGCCTGGGGGCGGGGCAGGAGAAGACCCAGTACTTC.

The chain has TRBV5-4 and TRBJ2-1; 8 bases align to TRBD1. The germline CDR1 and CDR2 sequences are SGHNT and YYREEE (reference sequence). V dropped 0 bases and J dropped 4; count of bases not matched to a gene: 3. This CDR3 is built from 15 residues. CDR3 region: CASSLGRTGYNEQFF. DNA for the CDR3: TGTGCCAGCAGCTTGGGAAGGACAGGGTACAATGAGCAGTTCTTC. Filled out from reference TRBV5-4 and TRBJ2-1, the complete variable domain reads ETGVTQSPTHLIKTRGQQVTLRCSSQSGHNTVSWYQQALGQGPQFIFQYYREEENGRGNFPPRFSGLQFPNYSSELNVNALELDDSALYLCASSLGRTGYNEQFFGPGTRLTVL.

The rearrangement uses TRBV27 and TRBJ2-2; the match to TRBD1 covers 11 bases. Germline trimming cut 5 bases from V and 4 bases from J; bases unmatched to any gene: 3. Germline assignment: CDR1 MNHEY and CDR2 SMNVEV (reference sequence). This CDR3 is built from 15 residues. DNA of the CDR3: TGTGCCAGCAGTCTGGGGACAGGGGGCACCGGGGAGCTGTTTTTT. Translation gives CASSLGTGGTGELFF.